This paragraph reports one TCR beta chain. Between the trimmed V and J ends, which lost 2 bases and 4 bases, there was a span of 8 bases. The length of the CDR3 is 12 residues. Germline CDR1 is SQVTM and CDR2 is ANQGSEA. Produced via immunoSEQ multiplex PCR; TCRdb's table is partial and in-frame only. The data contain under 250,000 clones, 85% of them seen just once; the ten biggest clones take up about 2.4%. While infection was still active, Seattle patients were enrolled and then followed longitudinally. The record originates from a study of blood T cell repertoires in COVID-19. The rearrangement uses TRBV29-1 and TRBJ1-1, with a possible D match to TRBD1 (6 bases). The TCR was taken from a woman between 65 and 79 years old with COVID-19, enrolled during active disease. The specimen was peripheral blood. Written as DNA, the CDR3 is TGCAGCGTTGAAAGGGGGAGCACTGAAGCTTTCTTT. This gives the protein CSVERGSTEAFF.